The 4 T cell receptor beta chains in this list originate from one sample, sequenced in a study of shared clonotypes between healthy human individuals. Measured with immunoSEQ multiplex PCR; TCRdb has only the in-frame clones, and not every one. The repertoire includes hundreds of thousands of clones, nearly 97% of them detected once, and 0.1% to 0.11% sits in the top ten. Naive CD8 isolation took CD45RO-negative cells positively selected for CCR7 and excluded terminally differentiated effector memory CD45RA+ cells. Sequenced material: naive CD8+ T cells sorted from blood. Receptor source: a woman under 40 in good health.

The rearrangement links TRBV5-1 to TRBJ2-1, with 8 bases that match TRBD2. CDR1 is SGHRS and CDR2 is YFSETQ in the germline V gene. J was trimmed by 10 bases and V by 2 bases; bases with no gene match: 5. CDR3 length equals 13 residues. In DNA form, the CDR3 reads TGCGCCAGCAGCTTAGCGGGAGCGGGGGAGCAGTTCTTC. Translating gives CASSLAGAGEQFF.

The chain carries TRBV7-3 and TRBJ2-7; D uncertain. Looked up from germline, CDR1 is SGHTA and CDR2 is FQGTGA. V was trimmed by 5 bases and J by 3 bases, leaving 14 bases between them. The CDR3 totals 14 residues. The CDR3 DNA sequence: TGTGCCAGCAGCGTCACGCCGGTGATCTACGAGCAGTACTTC. It yields the protein CASSVTPVIYEQYF.

The chain is built from TRBV28 and TRBJ1-1; no firm D call. Germline loops: CDR1 MDHEN, CDR2 SYDVKM. The V end was cut by 2 bases, the J end by 0 bases, with 13 bases between. The CDR3 covers 16 residues. CDR3: CASSLEWMGLNTEAFF. CDR3 in DNA: TGTGCCAGCAGTTTAGAATGGATGGGTTTGAACACTGAAGCTTTCTTT.

In DNA form, the CDR3 reads TGTGCCATCAAAAAGGGGGGAGTCGACTATGGCTACACCTTC. Encoded protein: CAIKKGGVDYGYTF. The chain combines TRBV10-3 with TRBJ1-2, with D possibly being TRBD1 (6 bases). V was trimmed by 7 bases and J by 3 bases, leaving 15 bases between them. In germline, CDR1 is ENHRY, CDR2 SYGVKD. CDR3 length: 14 residues.